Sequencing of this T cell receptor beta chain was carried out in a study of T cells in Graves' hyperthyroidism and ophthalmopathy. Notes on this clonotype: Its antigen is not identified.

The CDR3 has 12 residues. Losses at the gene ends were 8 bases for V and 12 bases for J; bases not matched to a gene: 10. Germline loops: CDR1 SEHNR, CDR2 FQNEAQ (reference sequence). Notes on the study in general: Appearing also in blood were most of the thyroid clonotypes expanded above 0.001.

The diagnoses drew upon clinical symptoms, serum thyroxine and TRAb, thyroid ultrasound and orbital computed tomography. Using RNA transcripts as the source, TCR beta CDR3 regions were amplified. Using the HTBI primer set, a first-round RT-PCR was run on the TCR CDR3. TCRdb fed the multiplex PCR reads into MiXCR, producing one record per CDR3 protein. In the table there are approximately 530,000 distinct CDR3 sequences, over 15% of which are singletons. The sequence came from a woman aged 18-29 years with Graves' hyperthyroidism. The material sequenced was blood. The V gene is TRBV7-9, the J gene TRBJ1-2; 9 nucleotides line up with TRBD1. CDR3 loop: CASGRTGDPHTF. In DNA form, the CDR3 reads TGTGCCAGCGGCCGGACAGGGGATCCCCACACCTTC.